This T cell receptor beta chain was captured in a study of T cell responses to AZD1222 COVID-19 vaccine. V shed 1 base and J shed 6 bases, with 11 bases lying between them. Germline V CDR1 and CDR2: SGHDN, FVKESK. This CDR3 is 14 amino acids long. Assay: immunoSEQ multiplex PCR; the TCRdb copy retains only in-frame clones and omits some. The data show some 200,000 clones, 70% to 90% seen once. This clone was seen just once. This specimen consisted of peripheral blood, obtained 28 days after the second AZD1222 dose. The chain carries TRBV14 and TRBJ2-3, with a weak D call TRBD1 (6 bases). The sequence was obtained from an adult who received the AZD1222 COVID-19 vaccine. Here the CDR3 DNA reads TGTGCCAGCAGCCAAGTTGTCAGGGGCGATACGCAGTATTTT. This translates into CASSQVVRGDTQYF.